This T cell receptor (beta chain) originates from a study of molecular identifiers for immune sequencing clone quantification. Overall study: Sequencing covered four of five parts into which replicate RNA from about 20,000 or 100,000 naive CD8 cells was split.

In TCRdb, the PCR reads were re-called with MiXCR into one record per CDR3 protein. The sample yields 50,000 or so distinct CDR3 sequences, under 30% seen once. This clonotype was seen ten or more times. Sorted cells numbering about 19,000 to 1,000,000, with 10%, 30% or 50% RNA, yielded the naive CD8 libraries. The authors gated naive CD8 T cells as CD8+CD4-CCR7+CD45RA+ for sorting. The receptor was isolated from a human donor in good health. Some libraries in this study had Jurkat cell RNA spiked in. The sequenced sample was naive CD8+ T cells from blood, with Jurkat cell RNA spiked in. Subset of the sample: FACS-sorted CD8+CD4-CCR7+CD45RA+ naive T cells.

DNA of the CDR3: TGTGCCAGCAGTTACAGGAGGCCACAGGGATCGAACACCGGGGAGCTGTTTTTT. Amino acid sequence: CASSYRRPQGSNTGELFF. The chain carries TRBV6-5 and TRBJ2-2, with a tentative D call TRBD1 (6 bases). CDR1 MNHEY and CDR2 SVGAGI come from the germline V gene. V was clipped by 2 bases and J by 0 bases, with 16 bases between them. The CDR3 totals 18 residues.